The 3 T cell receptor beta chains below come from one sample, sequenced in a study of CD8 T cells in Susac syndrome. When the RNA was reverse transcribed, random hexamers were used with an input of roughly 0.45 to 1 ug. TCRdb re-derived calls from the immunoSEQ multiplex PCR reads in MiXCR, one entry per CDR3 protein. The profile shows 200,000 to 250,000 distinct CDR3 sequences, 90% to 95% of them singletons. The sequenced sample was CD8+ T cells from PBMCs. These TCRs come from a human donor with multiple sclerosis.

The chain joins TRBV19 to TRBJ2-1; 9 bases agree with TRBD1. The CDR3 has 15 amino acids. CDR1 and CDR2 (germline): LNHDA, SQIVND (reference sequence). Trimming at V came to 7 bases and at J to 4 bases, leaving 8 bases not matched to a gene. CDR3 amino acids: CASTPGTGLYNEQFF. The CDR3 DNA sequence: TGTGCCAGTACCCCAGGGACAGGGCTATACAATGAGCAGTTCTTC.

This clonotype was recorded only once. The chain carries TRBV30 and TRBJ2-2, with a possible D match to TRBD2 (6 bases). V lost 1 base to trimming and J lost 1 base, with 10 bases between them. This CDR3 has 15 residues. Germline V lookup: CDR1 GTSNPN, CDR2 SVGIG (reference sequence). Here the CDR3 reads CAWSGASENTGELFF. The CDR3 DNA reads TGTGCCTGGAGTGGGGCTAGCGAGAACACCGGGGAGCTGTTTTTT.

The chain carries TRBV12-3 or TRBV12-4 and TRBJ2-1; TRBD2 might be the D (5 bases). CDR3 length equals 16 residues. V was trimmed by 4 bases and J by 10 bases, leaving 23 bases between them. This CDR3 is CASSSSRTRLSSEQFF. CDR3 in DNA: TGTGCCAGCAGTTCCTCCAGGACTCGTCTCAGCAGCGAGCAGTTCTTC.